The 26 T cell receptor beta chains given below trace back to one sample, sequenced in a study of vaccination and CD4 T cells after COVID-19 (dated 2022 in TCRdb). Libraries were made using PCR. TCRdb names Illumina iSeq 100 as the instrument used. DNA from cultured CD4+ T cells was subjected to TCR sequencing with the Oncomine TCR Beta short-read assay at the Johns Hopkins FTIC core. Through fastp at Q25 and MiXCR, TCRdb rebuilt clones from the public reads, retaining in-frame beta chains. All rows with the same CDR3 protein become a single entry with the most common DNA and genes. Counted in this sample were several thousand distinct CDR3 sequences; less than 55% of them appeared once. The ten largest clones represent roughly 31% of the sample. The treatment or condition label on this specimen signifies: approximately 10-day PBMC culture with coronavirus spike peptide pools or control peptides (ViraFEST assay). CD4+ T cells from unexposed donors were collected before the COVID-19 pandemic (2011-2018).

These receptors' targets are unknown. The sequenced sample was CD4+ T cells from blood, cultured in vitro. All receptors derive from a human donor in good health.

A few counts support this clonotype. The rearrangement uses TRBV18 and TRBJ2-5; D is unresolved. The CDR3 covers 11 residues. Per germline, CDR1 KGHSH and CDR2 LQKENI. The V and J ends lost 3 bases and 1 base respectively, with 0 bases between them. The CDR3 sequence: CASSPQETQYF. CDR3 nucleotides: TGTGCCAGCTCACCCCAAGAGACCCAGTACTTC. Together with reference TRBV18 and TRBJ2-5, the CDR3 gives the full variable domain: NAGVMQNPRHLVRRRGQEARLRCSPMKGHSHVYWYRQLPEEGLKFMVYLQKENIIDESGMPKERFSAEFPKEGPSILRIQQVVRGDSAAYFCASSPQETQYFGPGTRLLVL.

This chain connects TRBV25-1 to TRBJ2-5, with 13 nucleotides matching TRBD2. This CDR3 has 16 residues. Germline V gives CDR1 MGHDK, CDR2 SYGVNS. The J segment lost 5 bases and the V segment lost 3 bases, leaving 6 bases of the junction unmatched. The CDR3 nucleotides are TGTGCCAGCAGTGACCCGACTAGCGGGGGGAGGGAGACCCAGTACTTC. Amino acids: CASSDPTSGGRETQYF.

V is TRBV4-3 and J is TRBJ2-3, with D unresolved. Trimming removed 0 bases at V and 1 base at J, with 14 bases between. This CDR3 spans 17 amino acids. Germline lookup yields CDR1 LGHNA and CDR2 YSLEER. The chain's CDR3 is CASSQDFLGAGTDTQYF. The CDR3 DNA reads TGCGCCAGCAGCCAAGATTTTCTAGGTGCCGGCACAGATACGCAGTATTTT.

The chain carries TRBV7-2 and TRBJ1-2; D call uncertain. Germline lookup yields CDR1 SGHTA and CDR2 FQGNSA. The ends were cut back, 1 base at V and 4 bases at J, with 10 bases in the middle. This CDR3 contains 14 residues. DNA for the CDR3: TGTGCCAGCAGCTTAGAGGGTCGGGGCTATGGCTACACCTTC. This codes for CASSLEGRGYGYTF.

The gene calls are TRBV7-9 and TRBJ2-7; 7 positions match TRBD1. The CDR3 is made up of 15 amino acids. CDR1 is SEHNR, CDR2 FQNEAQ, per germline (reference sequence). Trimming at V came to 5 bases and at J to 0 bases, leaving 7 bases not matched to a gene. CDR3 residues: CASSGDRASSYEQYF. As DNA, the CDR3 is TGTGCCAGCAGCGGTGACAGGGCGAGCTCCTACGAGCAGTACTTC.

V is TRBV27 and J is TRBJ2-2, with TRBD1 matching over 10 bases. The CDR3 extends over 16 amino acids. The V and J ends lost 5 bases and 4 bases, in that order; junction bases with no gene match: 7. CDR1 is MNHEY, CDR2 SMNVEV, per germline (reference sequence). The CDR3 DNA sequence: TGTGCCAGCAGTAGACGACAGGGGGCCGGCACCGGGGAGCTGTTTTTT. This sequence encodes CASSRRQGAGTGELFF.

The rearrangement links TRBV12-3 or TRBV12-4 to TRBJ2-7; maybe TRBD1 (6 bases). V lost 5 bases to trimming and J lost 4 bases, with 15 bases between them. The CDR3 has 14 residues. The CDR3, as DNA: TGTGCCAGCAGTGGTTCGGGACACGGATACGAGCAGTACTTC. Translating it yields CASSGSGHGYEQYF.

The chain combines TRBV7-2 with TRBJ1-4, with 10 bases aligning to TRBD1. Losses at the gene ends were 3 bases for V and 8 bases for J; bases not matched to a gene: 0. This CDR3 has 13 amino acids. From germline, CDR1 is SGHTA and CDR2 FQGNSA. For the CDR3, the DNA is TGTGCCAGCAGCTTGACAGGGGGCGAAAAACTGTTTTTT. It codes for CASSLTGGEKLFF.

The genes are TRBV7-8 and TRBJ2-2; perhaps TRBD2 as D (7 bases). Germline V gives CDR1 SGHVS, CDR2 FQNEAQ. The CDR3 totals 16 residues. V was pared by 2 bases and J by 6 bases, with 16 bases between. The CDR3 loop is CASSLRTRGAAGELFF. The DNA for the CDR3 is TGTGCCAGCAGCTTAAGGACCCGGGGGGCCGCCGGGGAGCTGTTTTTT.

CDR3 in DNA: TGTGCCAGCAGTTTATGGATCAGGGGAGACGTTAGCAATCAGCCCCAGCATTTT. This translates into CASSLWIRGDVSNQPQHF. The V and J genes are TRBV28 and TRBJ1-5, with a tentative D call TRBD1 (6 bases). From germline, CDR1 is MDHEN and CDR2 SYDVKM. The CDR3 spans 18 residues. V was cut by 0 bases and J by 0 bases, with 15 bases left in between.

The rearrangement joins TRBV7-8 to TRBJ1-2, with D perhaps matching TRBD1 (6 bases). V gave up 1 base and J gave up 3 bases, with 15 bases separating them. The CDR3 has 16 amino acids. The V gene's germline CDR1 is SGHVS and CDR2 FQNEAQ. The CDR3 reads CASSLGVGQGYYGYTF. The DNA of the CDR3 is TGTGCCAGCAGCTTAGGGGTTGGGCAGGGGTACTATGGCTACACCTTC.

The chain is built from TRBV20-1 and TRBJ1-1; D is unclear. Deletions cut 8 bases from V and 6 bases from J, with 16 bases between. The CDR3 has 12 residues. Germline V gene lookup returns CDR1 DFQATT and CDR2 SNEGSKA (reference sequence). CDR3 in amino acids: CSTGPLGAEAFF. The CDR3 nucleotides are TGCAGTACTGGGCCTTTGGGAGCTGAAGCTTTCTTT.

This clonotype was detected a few times. J is TRBJ2-5 and V is TRBV24-1; no reliable D call. CDR1 and CDR2 from the germline V gene are KGHDR and SFDVKD. Trimming stripped 5 bases from V and 2 bases from J, with 8 bases between. This CDR3 spans 13 amino acids. The CDR3 DNA reads TGTGCCACCAGTGCGAGCAGTCAAGAGACCCAGTACTTC. Residues: CATSASSQETQYF.

The chain couples TRBV27 to TRBJ2-1; 9 positions agree with TRBD2. Trimming removed 1 base from V and 7 bases from J; junction bases left unmatched: 11. The V gene's germline CDR1 is MNHEY and CDR2 SMNVEV (reference sequence). CDR3 length: 17 amino acids. CDR3 DNA: TGTGCCAGCAGTTTATTTAGGGCGGGAGGGGCGCGGAATGAGCAGTTCTTC. Translated: CASSLFRAGGARNEQFF.

The chain combines TRBV20-1 with TRBJ1-3; possibly TRBD1 for D (6 bases). The germline gives CDR1 DFQATT, CDR2 SNEGSKA (reference sequence). The CDR3 is made up of 15 amino acids. Deletions cut 6 bases from V and 0 bases from J, with 15 bases between. CDR3 residues: CSAQGGTTSGNTIYF. The CDR3 DNA sequence: TGCAGTGCCCAAGGGGGGACTACCTCTGGAAACACCATATATTTT.

This rearrangement joins TRBV12-3 or TRBV12-4 to TRBJ1-2; TRBD1 aligns across 7 bases. This CDR3 has 15 residues. The J segment lost 3 bases and the V segment lost 6 bases, leaving 10 bases of the junction unmatched. The CDR3, as DNA: TGTGCCAGCAGCCAGGAACAGGGGCACCACTATGGCTACACCTTC. This sequence encodes CASSQEQGHHYGYTF.

This clonotype was observed a handful of times. The rearrangement uses TRBV10-2 and TRBJ1-5; D may be TRBD1 (6 bases). The V gene's germline CDR1 is WSHSY and CDR2 SAAADI. The CDR3 is 17 residues long. V shed 0 bases and J shed 4 bases, with 16 bases lying between them. CDR3 amino acids: CASSESSKTGRNQPQHF. CDR3 bases: TGCGCCAGCAGTGAGTCGAGTAAGACAGGTCGAAATCAGCCCCAGCATTTT.

This clonotype was picked up a small number of times. The chain employs TRBV20-1 and TRBJ2-7, with TRBD2 matching 12 bases. The CDR3 loop spans 14 amino acids. In germline, CDR1 is DFQATT, CDR2 SNEGSKA (reference sequence). V lost 6 bases and J lost 0; bases outside the gene matches: 3. CDR3 DNA: TGCAGTGCCCTGGGACTAGCGGGCTCCTACGAGCAGTACTTC. Protein: CSALGLAGSYEQYF.

This clonotype has more than one count but fewer than ten. V usage is TRBV27 and J usage is TRBJ1-2; 9 bases are shared with TRBD1. This CDR3 spans 15 amino acids. Trimming took 9 bases from V and 4 from J; bases not matched to a gene: 12. Germline V gene lookup returns CDR1 MNHEY and CDR2 SMNVEV (reference sequence). The CDR3 protein is CASRDREDRGYGYTF. CDR3 in DNA: TGTGCCAGTAGGGACAGGGAGGACCGAGGCTATGGCTACACCTTC.

The chain's CDR3 is CATSGPGGEKLFF. The CDR3 coding sequence is TGTGCCACCAGCGGACCTGGCGGGGAAAAACTGTTTTTT. The rearrangement joins TRBV24-1 to TRBJ1-4; D not certain. This CDR3 contains 13 residues. From germline, CDR1 is KGHDR and CDR2 SFDVKD. Trimming pared 7 bases from V and 8 bases from J, leaving 13 bases between.

The genes are TRBV30 and TRBJ1-6; a possible D gene is TRBD1 (6 bases). This CDR3 is 15 amino acids long. V lost 7 bases and J 4 bases, leaving 17 bases between the germline ends. Germline lookup yields CDR1 GTSNPN and CDR2 SVGIG (reference sequence). CDR3 region: CASRREGTYNSPLHF. CDR3 sequence (DNA): TGTGCCTCTCGTCGGGAAGGGACATATAATTCACCCCTCCACTTT.

The V gene is TRBV7-2, the J gene TRBJ1-6; perhaps TRBD1 as D (5 bases). The CDR3 loop spans 16 amino acids. The germline gives CDR1 SGHTA, CDR2 FQGNSA. The V gene lost 5 bases and the J gene lost 6 bases, with 17 bases spanning the gap. In DNA, the CDR3 is TGTGCCAGCAGCCCGAGGGGTACGGGACTTAATTCACCCCTCCACTTT. Translation: CASSPRGTGLNSPLHF.

J is TRBJ2-5 and V is TRBV5-1; the D is unclear. CDR1 and CDR2 (germline): SGHRS, YFSETQ. This CDR3 contains 15 residues. Trimming removed 4 bases at V and 5 bases at J, with 18 bases between. The CDR3 loop reads CASSLGLAGVETQYF. CDR3 DNA sequence: TGCGCCAGCAGCCTCGGCTTGGCAGGCGTGGAGACCCAGTACTTC.

CDR3 nucleotides: TGTGCCAGCAGTTTGTCGGCTAGCGGGTCAGATACGCAGTATTTT. The encoded protein is CASSLSASGSDTQYF. The chain links TRBV27 to TRBJ2-3; 8 bases agree with TRBD2. The CDR3 is 15 residues long. With 3 bases clipped from V and 4 bases from J, the junction kept 6 bases outside the gene matches. Germline CDR1 is MNHEY and CDR2 is SMNVEV (reference sequence).

This clonotype appeared once. This sequence joins TRBV5-1 and TRBJ1-2; D uncertain. The CDR3 totals 15 residues. V was clipped by 0 bases and J by 2 bases, with 11 bases between them. Germline V lookup: CDR1 SGHRS, CDR2 YFSETQ. The DNA of the CDR3 is TGCGCCAGCAGCTTGGGGTCCCTTGGGAACTATGGCTACACCTTC. It translates to CASSLGSLGNYGYTF.

This clonotype was counted only a few times. This rearrangement joins TRBV7-9 to TRBJ2-3; the match to TRBD1 covers 7 bases. The germline CDR1 and CDR2 sequences are SEHNR and FQNEAQ (reference sequence). The CDR3 sequence is 19 residues long. V trimming: 3 bases; J trimming: 0 bases; junction bases outside the gene matches: 15. The DNA for the CDR3 is TGTGCCAGCAGCTTCAGGGGACAGCTTACGCTTTCAAGCACAGATACGCAGTATTTT. Protein: CASSFRGQLTLSSTDTQYF. Full variable domain (missing parts from reference TRBV7-9 and TRBJ2-3): DTGVSQNPRHKITKRGQNVTFRCDPISEHNRLYWYRQTLGQGPEFLTYFQNEAQLEKSRLLSDRFSAERPKGSFSTLEIQRTEQGDSAMYLCASSFRGQLTLSSTDTQYFGPGTRLTVL.